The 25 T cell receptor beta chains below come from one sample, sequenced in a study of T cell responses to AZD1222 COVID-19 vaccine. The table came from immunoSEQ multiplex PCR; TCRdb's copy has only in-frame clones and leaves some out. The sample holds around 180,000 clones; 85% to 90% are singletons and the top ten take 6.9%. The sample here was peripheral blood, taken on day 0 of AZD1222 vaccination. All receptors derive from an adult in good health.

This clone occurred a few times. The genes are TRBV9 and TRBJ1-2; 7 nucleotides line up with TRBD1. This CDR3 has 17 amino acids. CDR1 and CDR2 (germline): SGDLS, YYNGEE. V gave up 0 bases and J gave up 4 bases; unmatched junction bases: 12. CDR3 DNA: TGTGCCAGCAGCGTAGAGGTCCAGGGGGTGGGCTTCTATGGCTACACCTTC. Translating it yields CASSVEVQGVGFYGYTF.

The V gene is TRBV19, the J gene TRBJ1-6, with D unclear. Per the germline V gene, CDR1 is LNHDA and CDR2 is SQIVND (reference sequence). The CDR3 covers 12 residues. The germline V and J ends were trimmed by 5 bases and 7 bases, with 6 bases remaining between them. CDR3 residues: CASSAGNSPLHF. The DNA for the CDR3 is TGTGCCAGTAGTGCTGGAAATTCACCCCTCCACTTT.

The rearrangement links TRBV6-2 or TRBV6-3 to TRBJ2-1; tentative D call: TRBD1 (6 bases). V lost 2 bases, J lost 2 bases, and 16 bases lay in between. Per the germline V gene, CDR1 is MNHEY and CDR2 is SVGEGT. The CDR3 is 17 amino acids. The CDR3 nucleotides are TGTGCCAGCAGTTACCCAGTTGAGGGGGTGACCTACAATGAGCAGTTCTTC. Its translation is CASSYPVEGVTYNEQFF.

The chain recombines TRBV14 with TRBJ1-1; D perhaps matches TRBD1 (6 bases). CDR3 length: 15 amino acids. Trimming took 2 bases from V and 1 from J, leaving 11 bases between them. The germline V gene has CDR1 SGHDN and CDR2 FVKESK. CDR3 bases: TGTGCCAGCAGCCAAAAAGGAGGGGGGAACACTGAAGCTTTCTTT. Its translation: CASSQKGGGNTEAFF.

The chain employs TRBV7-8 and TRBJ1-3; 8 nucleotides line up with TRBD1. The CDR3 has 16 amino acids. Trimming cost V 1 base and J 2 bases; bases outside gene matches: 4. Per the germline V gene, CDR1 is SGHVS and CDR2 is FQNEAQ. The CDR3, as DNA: TGTGCCAGCAGCTTAGGTTACAGGGGGGCTGGAAACACCATATATTTT. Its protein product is CASSLGYRGAGNTIYF.

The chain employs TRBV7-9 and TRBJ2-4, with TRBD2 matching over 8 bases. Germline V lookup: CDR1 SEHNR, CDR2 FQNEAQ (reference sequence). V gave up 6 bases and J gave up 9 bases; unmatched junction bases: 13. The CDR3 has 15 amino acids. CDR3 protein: CASSFFSGAGVIQYF. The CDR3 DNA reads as TGTGCCAGCAGTTTTTTTAGCGGGGCGGGGGTCATTCAGTACTTC.

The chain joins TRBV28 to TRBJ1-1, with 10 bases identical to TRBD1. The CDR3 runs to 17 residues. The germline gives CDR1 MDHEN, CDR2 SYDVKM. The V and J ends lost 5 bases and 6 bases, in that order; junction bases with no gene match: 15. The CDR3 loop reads CASSTDRGRGFTPEAFF. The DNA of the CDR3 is TGTGCCAGCAGTACCGACAGGGGGCGCGGCTTTACCCCTGAAGCTTTCTTT.

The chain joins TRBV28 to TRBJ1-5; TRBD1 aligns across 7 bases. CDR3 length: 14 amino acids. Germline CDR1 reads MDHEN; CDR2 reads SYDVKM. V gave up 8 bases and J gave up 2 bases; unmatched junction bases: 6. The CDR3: CASGTGQGNQPQHF. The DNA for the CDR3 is TGTGCCAGCGGAACAGGACAGGGCAATCAGCCCCAGCATTTT.

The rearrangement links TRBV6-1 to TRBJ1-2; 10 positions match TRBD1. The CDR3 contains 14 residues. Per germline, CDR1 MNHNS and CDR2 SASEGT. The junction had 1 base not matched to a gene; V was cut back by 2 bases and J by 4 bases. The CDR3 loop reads CASSEWDRGYGYTF. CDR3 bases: TGTGCCAGCAGTGAATGGGACAGGGGCTATGGCTACACCTTC.

In nucleotides, the CDR3 is TGTGCCACCAGTGATTTGCGGGGCAGCTCCTACAATGAGCAGTTCTTC. Residues: CATSDLRGSSYNEQFF. This chain joins TRBV24-1 and TRBJ2-1; either TRBD1 or TRBD2 may supply D (5 bases each). V was shortened by 0 bases and J by 0 bases, with 8 bases between the two germline ends. Germline CDR1 and CDR2: KGHDR and SFDVKD. The CDR3 has 16 residues.

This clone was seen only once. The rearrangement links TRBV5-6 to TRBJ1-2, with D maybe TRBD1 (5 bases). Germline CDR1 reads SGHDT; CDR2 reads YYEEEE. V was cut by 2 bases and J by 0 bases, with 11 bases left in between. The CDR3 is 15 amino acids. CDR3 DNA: TGTGCCAGCAGCTTCCGGGACGTCTCTAACTATGGCTACACCTTC. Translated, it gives CASSFRDVSNYGYTF.

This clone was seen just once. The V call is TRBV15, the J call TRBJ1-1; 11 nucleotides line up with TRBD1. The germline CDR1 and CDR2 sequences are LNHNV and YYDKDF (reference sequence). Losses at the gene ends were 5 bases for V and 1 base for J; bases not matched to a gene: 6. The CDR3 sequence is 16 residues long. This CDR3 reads CATSGDRGATNTEAFF. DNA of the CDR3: TGTGCCACCAGCGGGGACAGGGGGGCTACGAACACTGAAGCTTTCTTT. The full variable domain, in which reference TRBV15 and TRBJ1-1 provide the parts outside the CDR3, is DAMVIQNPRYQVTQFGKPVTLSCSQTLNHNVMYWYQQKSSQAPKLLFHYYDKDFNNEADTPDNFQSRRPNTSFCFLDIRSPGLGDTAMYLCATSGDRGATNTEAFFGQGTRLTVV.

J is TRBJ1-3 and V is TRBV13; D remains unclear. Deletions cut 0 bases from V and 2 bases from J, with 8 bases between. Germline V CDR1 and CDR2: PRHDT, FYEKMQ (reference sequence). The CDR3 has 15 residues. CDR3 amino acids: CASSLGLPPGNTIYF. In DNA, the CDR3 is TGTGCCAGCAGCTTAGGCCTCCCGCCTGGAAACACCATATATTTT. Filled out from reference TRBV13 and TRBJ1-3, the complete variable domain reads AAGVIQSPRHLIKEKRETATLKCYPIPRHDTVYWYQQGPGQDPQFLISFYEKMQSDKGSIPDRFSAQQFSDYHSELNMSSLELGDSALYFCASSLGLPPGNTIYFGEGSWLTVV.

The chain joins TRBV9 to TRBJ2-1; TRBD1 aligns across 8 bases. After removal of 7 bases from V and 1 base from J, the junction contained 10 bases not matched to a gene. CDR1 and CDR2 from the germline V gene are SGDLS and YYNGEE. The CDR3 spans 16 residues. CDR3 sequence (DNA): TGTGCCAGCCTAAAGAAGGGGACAGGTTCCTACAATGAGCAGTTCTTC. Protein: CASLKKGTGSYNEQFF. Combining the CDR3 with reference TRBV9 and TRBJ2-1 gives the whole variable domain DSGVTQTPKHLITATGQRVTLRCSPRSGDLSVYWYQQSLDQGLQFLIQYYNGEERAKGNILERFSAQQFPDLHSELNLSSLELGDSALYFCASLKKGTGSYNEQFFGPGTRLTVL.

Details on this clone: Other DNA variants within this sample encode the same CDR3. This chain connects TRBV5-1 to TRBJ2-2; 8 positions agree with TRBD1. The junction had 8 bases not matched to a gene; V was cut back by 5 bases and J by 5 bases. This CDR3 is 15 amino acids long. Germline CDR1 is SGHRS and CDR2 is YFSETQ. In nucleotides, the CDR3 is TGCGCCAGCAGTTATGGACAGGGCGAAACCGGGGAGCTGTTTTTT. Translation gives CASSYGQGETGELFF.

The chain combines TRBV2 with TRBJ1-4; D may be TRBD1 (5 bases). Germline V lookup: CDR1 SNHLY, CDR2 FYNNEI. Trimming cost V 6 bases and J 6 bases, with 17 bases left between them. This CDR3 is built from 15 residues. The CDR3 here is CASRLPVAGHEKLFF. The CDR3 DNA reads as TGTGCCAGCAGACTTCCCGTGGCAGGGCATGAAAAACTGTTTTTT.

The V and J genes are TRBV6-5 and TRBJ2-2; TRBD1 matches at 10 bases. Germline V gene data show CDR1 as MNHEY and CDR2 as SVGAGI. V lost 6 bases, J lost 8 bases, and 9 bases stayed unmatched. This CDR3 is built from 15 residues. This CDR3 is CASRFGQGGMGELFF. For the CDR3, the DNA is TGTGCCAGCAGATTCGGACAGGGGGGAATGGGGGAGCTGTTTTTT.

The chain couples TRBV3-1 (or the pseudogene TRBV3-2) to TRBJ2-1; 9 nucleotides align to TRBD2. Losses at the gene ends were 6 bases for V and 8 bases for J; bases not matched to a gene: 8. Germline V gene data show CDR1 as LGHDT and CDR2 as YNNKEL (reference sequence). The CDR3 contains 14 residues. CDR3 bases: TGTGCCAGCAGGATGGCAGCGGGGGGTTATGAGCAGTTCTTC. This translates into CASRMAAGGYEQFF.

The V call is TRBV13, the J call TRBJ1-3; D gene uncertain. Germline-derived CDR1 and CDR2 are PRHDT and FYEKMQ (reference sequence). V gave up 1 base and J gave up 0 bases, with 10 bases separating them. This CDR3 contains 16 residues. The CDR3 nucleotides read TGTGCCAGCAGCTTAGCCCCACCGAGCTCTGGAAACACCATATATTTT. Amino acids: CASSLAPPSSGNTIYF. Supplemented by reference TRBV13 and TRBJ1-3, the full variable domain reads AAGVIQSPRHLIKEKRETATLKCYPIPRHDTVYWYQQGPGQDPQFLISFYEKMQSDKGSIPDRFSAQQFSDYHSELNMSSLELGDSALYFCASSLAPPSSGNTIYFGEGSWLTVV.

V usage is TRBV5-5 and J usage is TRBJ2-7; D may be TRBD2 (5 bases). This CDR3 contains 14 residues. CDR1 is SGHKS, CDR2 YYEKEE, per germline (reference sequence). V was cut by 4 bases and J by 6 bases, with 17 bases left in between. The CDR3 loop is CASSLGLLTGEQYF. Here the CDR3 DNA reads TGTGCCAGCAGCCTCGGACTCCTAACCGGCGAGCAGTACTTC.

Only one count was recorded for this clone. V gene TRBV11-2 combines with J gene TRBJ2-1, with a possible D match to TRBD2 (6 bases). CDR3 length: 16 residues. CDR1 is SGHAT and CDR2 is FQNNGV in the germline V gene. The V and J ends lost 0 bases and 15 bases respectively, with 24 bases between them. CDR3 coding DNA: TGTGCCAGCAGCTTAGAATCGGGACTTGCCCGGGGCGTGCCGTTCTTC. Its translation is CASSLESGLARGVPFF.

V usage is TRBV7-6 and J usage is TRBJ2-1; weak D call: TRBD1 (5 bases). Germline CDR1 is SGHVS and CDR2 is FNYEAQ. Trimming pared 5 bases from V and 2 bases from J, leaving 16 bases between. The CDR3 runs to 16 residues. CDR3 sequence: CASSPRAGLTYNEQFF. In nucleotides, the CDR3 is TGTGCCAGCAGCCCCCGAGCAGGGTTGACCTACAATGAGCAGTTCTTC.

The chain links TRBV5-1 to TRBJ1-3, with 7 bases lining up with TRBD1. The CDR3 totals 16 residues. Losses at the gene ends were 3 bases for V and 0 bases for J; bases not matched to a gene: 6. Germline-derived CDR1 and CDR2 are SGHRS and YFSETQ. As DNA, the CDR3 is TGCGCCAGCAGCTCTACAGGGGTAGGCTCTGGAAACACCATATATTTT. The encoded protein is CASSSTGVGSGNTIYF.

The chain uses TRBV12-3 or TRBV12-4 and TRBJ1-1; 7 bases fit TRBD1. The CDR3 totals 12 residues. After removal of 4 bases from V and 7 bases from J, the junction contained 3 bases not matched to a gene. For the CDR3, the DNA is TGTGCCAGCAGTTGGCACAGGGGTGAAGCTTTCTTT. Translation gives CASSWHRGEAFF.

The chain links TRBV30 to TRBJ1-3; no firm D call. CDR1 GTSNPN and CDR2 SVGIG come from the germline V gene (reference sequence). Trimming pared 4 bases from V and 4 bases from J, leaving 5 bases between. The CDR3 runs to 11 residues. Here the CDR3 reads CAWNLGNTIYF. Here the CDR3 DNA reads TGTGCCTGGAACCTCGGAAACACCATATATTTT. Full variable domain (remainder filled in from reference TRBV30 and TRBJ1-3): SQTIHQWPATLVQPVGSPLSLECTVEGTSNPNLYWYRQAAGRGLQLLFYSVGIGQISSEVPQNLSASRPQDRQFILSSKKLLLSDSGFYLCAWNLGNTIYFGEGSWLTVV.